The next 28 T cell receptor beta chains were all read from a single sample in a study of blood T cell repertoires in COVID-19 (dated by TCRdb to 2018 to 2021). The protocol used for the library was the immunoSEQ multiplex PCR assay. TCRdb took over this immuneACCESS table, retaining in-frame rearrangements with V and J assigned. Such tables are incomplete; in checked studies, under half of the missing clones stem from an unresolved V gene, and the remainder is unexplained. The sample has about 500,000 clones on record, approximately 91% of them singletons. 7.5% to 9% of the sample comes from the top ten. Material for sequencing was peripheral blood. These receptors were collected from a woman aged 45-59 years with COVID-19, enrolled during active disease.

DNA of the CDR3: TGTGCCAGCAGTTACGACAGGACCCGCTACGAGCAGTACTTC. Its protein product is CASSYDRTRYEQYF. The genes are TRBV6-2 or TRBV6-3 and TRBJ2-7; a weak D match, TRBD1 (6 bases). CDR1 and CDR2 from the germline V gene are MNHEY and SVGEGT. The CDR3 has 14 residues. V was trimmed by 2 bases and J by 3 bases, leaving 11 bases between them.

As to this clone: This sample includes further DNA sequences coding for the same CDR3. The rearrangement links TRBV3-1 (or the pseudogene TRBV3-2) to TRBJ2-4; TRBD2 is a possible D gene (6 bases). Trimming cost V 4 bases and J 1 base, with 8 bases left between them. This CDR3 spans 14 amino acids. Germline V lookup: CDR1 LGHDT, CDR2 YNNKEL (reference sequence). The CDR3 region is CASSPGLAKNIQYF. CDR3 DNA sequence: TGTGCCAGCAGCCCGGGACTGGCCAAAAACATTCAGTACTTC.

This rearrangement joins TRBV2 to TRBJ1-2; the D gene is possibly TRBD1 (6 bases). Trimming shortened V by 6 bases and J by 6 bases, and 17 bases separated the two germline ends. This CDR3 is built from 14 residues. Germline V gene data show CDR1 as SNHLY and CDR2 as FYNNEI. The CDR3 is CASSGLQGLDGYTF. The CDR3 nucleotides are TGTGCCAGCAGCGGTTTACAGGGTCTCGATGGCTACACCTTC.

The rearrangement joins TRBV27 to TRBJ1-2, with D hard to call. V gave up 6 bases and J gave up 4 bases, with 9 bases separating them. The germline CDR1 and CDR2 sequences are MNHEY and SMNVEV (reference sequence). The CDR3 loop spans 12 amino acids. CDR3: CASRAGSYGYTF. The CDR3, as DNA: TGTGCCAGCAGGGCGGGGAGCTATGGCTACACCTTC.

V gene TRBV10-1 combines with J gene TRBJ2-3; 8 bases align to TRBD1. The CDR3 contains 14 residues. Looked up from germline, CDR1 is WNHNN and CDR2 is SYGVQD (reference sequence). V was pared by 2 bases and J by 6 bases, with 4 bases of the junction left unmatched. The CDR3 region is CASSEGTGIDTQYF. DNA for the CDR3: TGCGCCAGCAGTGAGGGGACAGGAATTGATACGCAGTATTTT.

The J gene is TRBJ2-5, the V gene TRBV24-1; TRBD2 might be the D (5 bases). This CDR3 spans 13 amino acids. V dropped 4 bases and J dropped 5 bases, with 10 bases sitting between them. Germline CDR1 and CDR2: KGHDR and SFDVKD. The CDR3 region is CATSEGAKETQYF. DNA for the CDR3: TGTGCCACCAGTGAGGGAGCGAAGGAGACCCAGTACTTC.

This chain connects TRBV28 to TRBJ1-1; 7 bases map to TRBD1. The germline V gene has CDR1 MDHEN and CDR2 SYDVKM. With V trimmed by 6 bases and J by 5 bases, 9 bases remained unmatched. The CDR3 runs to 14 residues. CDR3 region: CASSTVEGATEAFF. CDR3 nucleotide sequence: TGTGCCAGCAGCACCGTAGAGGGGGCGACTGAAGCTTTCTTT.

The CDR3 DNA sequence: TGTGCCAGCAAGCTAGCGTTAACAGATACGCAGTATTTT. This encodes CASKLALTDTQYF. The chain joins TRBV27 to TRBJ2-3; maybe TRBD2 (6 bases). There are 13 residues in the CDR3. CDR1 and CDR2 (germline): MNHEY, SMNVEV (reference sequence). With 7 bases removed from V and 3 bases from J, the gap between germline ends came to 11 bases.

The V gene is TRBV18, the J gene TRBJ2-2, with a weak D call TRBD2 (5 bases). The ends were cut back, 11 bases at V and 5 bases at J, with 12 bases in the middle. Germline loops: CDR1 KGHSH, CDR2 LQKENI. This CDR3 has 12 residues. CDR3 amino acids: CASKPGTGELFF. In DNA form, the CDR3 reads TGTGCCTCCAAACCGGGGACCGGGGAGCTGTTTTTT.

The CDR3 bases are TGTGCCAGCAGTTTTTGGGCCAGCGAGCAGTACTTC. Encoded protein: CASSFWASEQYF. The chain joins TRBV28 to TRBJ2-7, with D unclear. Germline V gene data show CDR1 as MDHEN and CDR2 as SYDVKM. The CDR3 is made up of 12 amino acids. The V gene lost 3 bases and the J gene lost 6 bases, with 9 bases spanning the gap. The full variable domain, with the rest looked up from reference TRBV28 and TRBJ2-7, is DVKVTQSSRYLVKRTGEKVFLECVQDMDHENMFWYRQDPGLGLRLIYFSYDVKMKEKGDIPEGYSVSREKKERFSLILESASTNQTSMYLCASSFWASEQYFGPGTRLTVT.

Turning to this clone: Its ends do not fully match the called genes, so a read error is possible. The chain combines TRBV12-3 or TRBV12-4 with TRBJ1-1; 7 bases match TRBD1. The CDR3 covers 11 residues. The CDR3 sequence is CASSSRQGDVF. CDR3 coding DNA: TGTGCCAGCAGTTCAAGACAGGGCGATGTCTTT.

This chain connects TRBV5-1 to TRBJ2-3; 8 nucleotides line up with TRBD2. CDR3 length equals 14 residues. Germline V gives CDR1 SGHRS, CDR2 YFSETQ. With V trimmed by 9 bases and J by 4 bases, 10 bases remained unmatched. The CDR3 DNA is TGCGCCACCAACGCGGGGGGCCGGGCAGATACGCAGTATTTT. This sequence encodes CATNAGGRADTQYF.

V gene TRBV11-1 combines with J gene TRBJ1-4, with D possibly being TRBD1 (6 bases). Germline-derived CDR1 and CDR2 are SGHAT and FQDESV (reference sequence). V lost 5 bases and J 7 bases, leaving 20 bases between the germline ends. CDR3 length: 16 residues. CDR3 in amino acids: CASSLEAGAVGEKLFF. CDR3 coding DNA: TGTGCCAGCAGCCTAGAAGCAGGGGCCGTAGGTGAAAAACTGTTTTTT.

V gene TRBV4-1 combines with J gene TRBJ2-7; D possibly corresponds to TRBD2 (6 bases). Germline CDR1 is MGHRA and CDR2 is YSYEKL. V gave up 4 bases and J gave up 4 bases, with 11 bases separating them. This CDR3 contains 13 residues. The CDR3 nucleotides read TGCGCCAGCAGCCCGACGGGGAGGTACGAGCAGTACTTC. Translation: CASSPTGRYEQYF.

This clone was seen more than once but under ten times. The V gene is TRBV14, the J gene TRBJ1-4; TRBD1 is a possible D gene (6 bases). CDR3 length: 14 residues. CDR1 and CDR2 (germline): SGHDN, FVKESK. Trimming stripped 1 base from V and 8 bases from J, with 11 bases between. The CDR3 DNA follows: TGTGCCAGCAGCCAAGTCAGGGGAACCGAAAAACTGTTTTTT. It is translated as CASSQVRGTEKLFF.

This clone occurred once. This CDR3 reads CASSLGRDSGTYNEQFF. CDR3 sequence (DNA): TGTGCCAGCAGCTTGGGACGGGACAGTGGGACCTACAATGAGCAGTTCTTC. The rearrangement joins TRBV5-5 to TRBJ2-1, with TRBD1 matching 7 bases. The V gene end was trimmed by 0 bases and the J gene end by 2 bases; junction bases not matched to a gene: 8. The CDR3 extends over 17 amino acids. CDR1 and CDR2 (germline): SGHKS, YYEKEE (reference sequence).

CDR3 sequence: CASSPYSGTALSGNTIYF. The CDR3 DNA reads as TGTGCCAGCAGCCCTTATTCCGGGACAGCGCTCTCTGGAAACACCATATATTTT. The chain recombines TRBV7-8 with TRBJ1-3, with 7 bases fitting TRBD1. CDR1 SGHVS and CDR2 FQNEAQ come from the germline V gene. This CDR3 has 18 amino acids. Trimming at V came to 5 bases and at J to 0 bases, leaving 13 bases not matched to a gene.

J is TRBJ2-7 and V is TRBV3-1 (or the pseudogene TRBV3-2), with 7 bases that match TRBD1. The junction had 8 bases not matched to a gene; V was cut back by 0 bases and J by 0 bases. The CDR3 has 17 residues. CDR1 and CDR2 (germline): LGHDT, YNNKEL (reference sequence). The CDR3 is CASSQDHKGAFSYEQYF. The DNA of the CDR3 is TGTGCCAGCAGCCAAGATCATAAGGGGGCTTTCTCCTACGAGCAGTACTTC.

The chain uses TRBV5-1 and TRBJ2-3, with 9 bases lining up with TRBD2. This CDR3 is 18 amino acids long. CDR1 is SGHRS, CDR2 YFSETQ, per germline. Germline trimming cut 4 bases from V and 6 bases from J; bases unmatched to any gene: 18. The CDR3 region has the DNA TGCGCCAGCAGCCCCCCTGCGGGGGGGCGTTTACTTCGGGATACGCAGTATTTT. Translated, it gives CASSPPAGGRLLRDTQYF.

The chain has TRBV5-1 and TRBJ1-1, with 9 bases lining up with TRBD1. Unmatched junction bases numbered 9, after V lost 4 bases and J lost 5 bases. CDR3 length equals 15 residues. Germline values: CDR1 SGHRS, CDR2 YFSETQ. This CDR3 is CASSRRTGEGTEAFF. The CDR3 region has the DNA TGCGCCAGCAGCCGAAGGACAGGGGAGGGTACTGAAGCTTTCTTT.

The chain joins TRBV30 to TRBJ1-1; tentatively, D is TRBD1 (6 bases). Germline V gene data show CDR1 as GTSNPN and CDR2 as SVGIG (reference sequence). Trimming took 5 bases from V and 5 from J, leaving 21 bases between them. The CDR3 contains 15 residues. The CDR3 DNA reads TGTGCCTGGGGAACACTGGGGGCCCCTGGGACTGAAGCTTTCTTT. It translates to CAWGTLGAPGTEAFF. The whole variable domain, filled in from reference TRBV30 and TRBJ1-1, reads SQTIHQWPATLVQPVGSPLSLECTVEGTSNPNLYWYRQAAGRGLQLLFYSVGIGQISSEVPQNLSASRPQDRQFILSSKKLLLSDSGFYLCAWGTLGAPGTEAFFGQGTRLTVV.

The J gene is TRBJ2-1, the V gene TRBV19, with TRBD2 identical over 8 bases. Germline V CDR1 and CDR2: LNHDA, SQIVND (reference sequence). There are 15 residues in the CDR3. V lost 3 bases, J lost 8 bases, and 9 bases stayed unmatched. CDR3 residues: CASSILNGLADEQFF. CDR3 sequence (DNA): TGTGCCAGTAGTATCTTAAATGGACTAGCCGATGAGCAGTTCTTC.

The V call is TRBV7-9, the J call TRBJ1-4; possible D gene TRBD1, 5 bases. Germline loops: CDR1 SEHNR, CDR2 FQNEAQ (reference sequence). Between the trimmed V and J ends, which lost 2 bases and 8 bases, there was a span of 9 bases. The CDR3 is 13 amino acids. The CDR3, as DNA: TGTGCCAGCAGCTTACAGGGTCACGAAAAACTGTTTTTT. Translating gives CASSLQGHEKLFF.

The rearrangement uses TRBV19 and TRBJ1-2; 8 nucleotides agree with TRBD1. Germline V gene data show CDR1 as LNHDA and CDR2 as SQIVND (reference sequence). The CDR3 totals 17 residues. The V segment lost 3 bases and the J segment 7 bases; nucleotides outside the gene matches: 16. The DNA for the CDR3 is TGTGCCAGTAGTATCGGCGGACAGGGCTTAGCTCACTCTGGCTACACCTTC. Translation: CASSIGGQGLAHSGYTF.

The J gene is TRBJ1-6, the V gene TRBV12-3 or TRBV12-4, with D tentatively TRBD1 (5 bases). V shed 7 bases and J shed 8 bases, with 12 bases lying between them. CDR3 length: 13 amino acids. In DNA form, the CDR3 reads TGTGCCAGCACCCGGCTAGGGGATTCACCCCTCCACTTT. This codes for CASTRLGDSPLHF.

The chain links TRBV3-1 (or the pseudogene TRBV3-2) to TRBJ2-6; possibly TRBD1 for D (7 bases). Between the trimmed V and J ends, which lost 4 bases and 1 base, there was a span of 14 bases. Germline lookup yields CDR1 LGHDT and CDR2 YNNKEL (reference sequence). CDR3 size: 17 residues. In nucleotides, the CDR3 is TGTGCCAGCAGCCTTCCCCCAGGGGGGTCTGGGGCCAACGTCCTGACTTTC. This translates into CASSLPPGGSGANVLTF.

The chain carries TRBV9 and TRBJ2-5; TRBD2 matches 12 bases. V lost 5 bases to trimming and J lost 4 bases; unmatched junction nucleotides: 12. Germline V gene lookup returns CDR1 SGDLS and CDR2 YYNGEE. The CDR3 runs to 17 residues. The CDR3 loop reads CASSVLAGGQTTETQYF. CDR3 coding DNA: TGTGCCAGCAGTGTCCTAGCGGGGGGGCAAACTACAGAGACCCAGTACTTC.

The chain combines TRBV12-3 or TRBV12-4 with TRBJ2-3, with D possibly being TRBD1 (5 bases). The germline V and J ends were trimmed by 2 bases and 8 bases, with 11 bases remaining between them. CDR3 length equals 13 residues. In DNA, the CDR3 is TGTGCCAGCAGTTTACTCAGGGTGGGTACGCAGTATTTT. Amino acid sequence: CASSLLRVGTQYF.